One sample yielded the 2 T cell receptor beta chains listed below, sequenced in a study of OX40 agonist ivuxolimab in advanced cancers. Data came from immunoSEQ multiplex PCR; TCRdb stores just in-frame clones and leaves some out. The sample has tens of thousands of clones, 85% to 90% seen once; the top ten hold around 9.9%. The starting material was CD4+ or CD8+ T cells sorted from blood, obtained in a trial of the OX40 agonist ivuxolimab. These receptors were taken from an adult with an advanced solid tumor such as melanoma, head and neck, liver or kidney cancer.

The chain employs TRBV19 and TRBJ1-1; 7 bases match TRBD1. Germline V gene data show CDR1 as LNHDA and CDR2 as SQIVND (reference sequence). The CDR3 extends over 15 amino acids. The V and J ends lost 6 bases and 6 bases, in that order; junction bases with no gene match: 13. CDR3 sequence reads: CASRPYRGPFSEAFF. CDR3 nucleotide sequence: TGTGCCAGTAGACCATACAGGGGTCCGTTTTCTGAAGCTTTCTTT.

This clone showed up just once. The genes are TRBV15 and TRBJ2-1; perhaps TRBD2 as D (5 bases). The V end lost 2 bases, the J end lost 5 bases, and 13 bases lay between the germline ends. The CDR3 totals 15 residues. In germline, CDR1 is LNHNV, CDR2 YYDKDF (reference sequence). CDR3 loop: CATSRPKTRNNEQFF. CDR3 bases: TGTGCCACCAGCAGACCCAAAACTAGAAACAATGAGCAGTTCTTC.